This is a list of T cell receptor beta chains from one sample in a study of cytomegalovirus exposure and HLA in healthy donors. The repertoire was sequenced with immunoSEQ multiplex PCR; TCRdb's copy has only in-frame clones and lacks some. Among 55,000 to 70,000 clones, approximately 90% were seen once, and the ten largest hold 2.5% to 4%. Sequences were obtained from PBMCs. The receptors derive from a man aged 18 to 35 in good health and CMV-seronegative. The CDR3 runs from the conserved cysteine through the conserved F or W. A D gene is named only where the DNA matches it firmly. The size entry is marked missing in some rows and otherwise reads once, few, many or a size class.

v_gene	len	abundance	d_gene	j_gene	CDR3nt	CDR3aa
TRBV4-3	16	.	.	TRBJ2-7	TGCGCCAGCAGCCAAGATCGGGGGACAGTCGGCTACGAGCAGTACTTC	CASSQDRGTVGYEQYF
TRBV27	13	.	.	TRBJ1-1	TGTGCCAGCAGTTCTATGATGAACACTGAAGCTTTCTTT	CASSSMMNTEAFF
TRBV5-1	14	.	TRBD1	TRBJ2-7	TGCGCCAGCAGCATGGGACAGGCTTCTTACGAGCAGTACTTC	CASSMGQASYEQYF
TRBV27	14	.	TRBD1	TRBJ1-5	TGTGCCAGCAGTCTAGGGGGCCCCCATCAGCCCCAGCATTTT	CASSLGGPHQPQHF
TRBV7-6	17	few	TRBD2	TRBJ2-1	TGTGCCAGCAGCTTAGGACTAGCGGGAGCAAACTACAATGAGCAGTTCTTC	CASSLGLAGANYNEQFF
TRBV4-3	17	once	TRBD1	TRBJ2-7	TGCGCCAGCAGCCAAGATTCAATCAGGGACAGATCCTACGAGCAGTACTTC	CASSQDSIRDRSYEQYF
TRBV19	14	.	.	TRBJ2-1	TGTGCCAGTAGTTGGTCTAGCGAGAACAATGAGCAGTTCTTC	CASSWSSENNEQFF
TRBV5-5	14	.	.	TRBJ1-2	TGTGCCAGCAGGAACGAGTACCTCAACTATGGCTACACCTTC	CASRNEYLNYGYTF
TRBV19	13	.	.	TRBJ1-1	TGTGCCAGTAGAGGGGAAGGAAACACTGAAGCTTTCTTT	CASRGEGNTEAFF
TRBV19	16	.	TRBD1	TRBJ1-5	TGTGCCAGTAGTCCCTACGGGACAGGGAGCAATCAGCCCCAGCATTTT	CASSPYGTGSNQPQHF
TRBV6-5	14	once	.	TRBJ2-7	TGTGCCAGCAGTTCGCGCGGGGAAAGGGCCGAGCAGTACTTC	CASSSRGERAEQYF
TRBV27	15	.	.	TRBJ2-7	TGTGCCAGCAGTTCCTTCGGACAGACACCCTACGAGCAGTACTTC	CASSSFGQTPYEQYF
TRBV6-1	13	.	.	TRBJ2-7	TGTGCCAGCGGGAGGCAAAGCTCCTACGAGCAGTACTTC	CASGRQSSYEQYF
TRBV7-2	12	.	.	TRBJ2-7	TGTGCCAGCAAAGCGAATTCCTACGAGCAGTACTTC	CASKANSYEQYF
TRBV7-3	15	.	.	TRBJ1-1	TGTGCCAGCAGCCCAGGTGGGGCTCCGAACACTGAAGCTTTCTTT	CASSPGGAPNTEAFF
TRBV5-1	14	.	TRBD1	TRBJ1-2	TGCGCCAGCATATCGGCACAGGGGGCTGGTGGCTACACCTTC	CASISAQGAGGYTF
TRBV6-6	13	.	.	TRBJ2-7	TGTGCCAGCAGTCACGGACAGATCTACGAGCAGTACTTC	CASSHGQIYEQYF
TRBV27	16	.	.	TRBJ2-5	TGTGCCAGCAGTTTATTGGAGGGGGGAGGGCTGGAGACCCAGTACTTC	CASSLLEGGGLETQYF
TRBV28	16	.	TRBD1	TRBJ1-2	TGTGCCAGCAGTGCCGAACGGGACAGGGTGACCTATGGCTACACCTTC	CASSAERDRVTYGYTF
TRBV7-9	12	.	.	TRBJ1-1	TGTGCCAGCAGCTTAGTGGGCATTGAAGCTTTCTTT	CASSLVGIEAFF
TRBV4-3	16	.	.	TRBJ2-3	TGCGCCAGCAGCCAATTCGGCAGGACTAGCACAGATACGCAGTATTTT	CASSQFGRTSTDTQYF
TRBV10-3	13	.	.	TRBJ1-5	TGTGCCATCAGTGCTGAGGAATATCAGCCCCAGCATTTT	CAISAEEYQPQHF
TRBV6-1	17	few	.	TRBJ1-2	TGTGCCAGCAGTGACCAGTCCACGGGGGGAATGGGCTATGGCTACACCTTC	CASSDQSTGGMGYGYTF
TRBV15	15	.	.	TRBJ1-3	TGTGCCACCAGCAGAGATGGGGGCTCCGGAAACACCATATATTTT	CATSRDGGSGNTIYF
TRBV5-6	13	.	TRBD1	TRBJ1-2	TGTGCCAGCAGCTTACAGGGGGACAATGGCTACACCTTC	CASSLQGDNGYTF
TRBV6-5	15	.	.	TRBJ2-5	TGTGCCAGCACCTACGTGCCGGGTCCTCTGGAGACCCAGTACTTC	CASTYVPGPLETQYF